Presented here are 10 T cell receptor beta chains from one specimen sequenced in a study of blood T cell repertoires in COVID-19. Sequenced by immunoSEQ multiplex PCR; TCRdb stores in-frame clones only, minus some. Here the sample spans about 39,000 clones, about four fifths being singletons. The sequencing input was peripheral blood. All receptors come from a man aged 55-75 years in a cohort sampled during active COVID-19.

The chain joins TRBV9 to TRBJ2-2; TRBD1 matches 12 bases. With 0 bases clipped from V and 9 bases from J, the junction kept 6 bases outside the gene matches. The CDR3 contains 16 residues. Germline loops: CDR1 SGDLS, CDR2 YYNGEE. The CDR3 loop is CASSVGGQGALRELFF. For the CDR3, the DNA is TGTGCCAGCAGCGTAGGGGGACAGGGGGCGCTCAGGGAGCTGTTTTTT.

The chain employs TRBV4-1 and TRBJ2-1, with a weak D call TRBD2 (6 bases). The V end was cut by 2 bases, the J end by 7 bases, with 18 bases between. Germline-derived CDR1 and CDR2 are MGHRA and YSYEKL. The CDR3 loop spans 16 amino acids. CDR3 DNA: TGCGCCAGCAGCCAATCAACCGGGACTTCCCGGAATGAGCAGTTCTTC. It encodes CASSQSTGTSRNEQFF.

The chain links TRBV28 to TRBJ1-5; D is uncertain. The V gene lost 3 bases and the J gene lost 10 bases, with 10 bases spanning the gap. The CDR3 runs to 12 residues. The germline V gene has CDR1 MDHEN and CDR2 SYDVKM. In DNA, the CDR3 is TGTGCCAGCAGTTTGTACACACAACCCCAGCATTTT. This encodes CASSLYTQPQHF.

The V gene is TRBV11-2, the J gene TRBJ2-5; 8 bases map to TRBD2. V lost 2 bases and J lost 2; bases outside the gene matches: 7. The CDR3 has 16 residues. Germline values: CDR1 SGHAT, CDR2 FQNNGV. The CDR3: CASSLNSRGDQETQYF. In nucleotides, the CDR3 is TGTGCCAGCAGCTTAAATTCGCGGGGGGATCAAGAGACCCAGTACTTC.

The chain recombines TRBV6-1 with TRBJ2-5; TRBD2 matches 9 bases. Germline CDR1 is MNHNS and CDR2 is SASEGT. With V trimmed by 4 bases and J by 3 bases, 9 bases remained unmatched. The CDR3 runs to 16 residues. The CDR3: CASSAGAGGGEETQYF. The CDR3 nucleotides read TGTGCCAGCAGTGCGGGAGCGGGAGGTGGGGAAGAGACCCAGTACTTC.

The chain recombines TRBV5-1 with TRBJ1-4, with TRBD1 matching over 7 bases. From germline, CDR1 is SGHRS and CDR2 YFSETQ. Trimming cost V 4 bases and J 5 bases; bases outside gene matches: 8. The CDR3 contains 15 residues. CDR3 nucleotide sequence: TGCGCCAGCAGCCCGGACAGGCCGCCCAATGAAAAACTGTTTTTT. Protein: CASSPDRPPNEKLFF.

Only a few counts were recorded for this clone. The chain has TRBV30 and TRBJ1-1; maybe TRBD1 (5 bases). Germline values: CDR1 GTSNPN, CDR2 SVGIG (reference sequence). The CDR3 runs 11 residues. V was shortened by 2 bases and J by 6 bases, with 7 bases between the two germline ends. The CDR3 DNA is TGTGCCTGGAGTTCAGGGCCTGAAGCTTTCTTT. Encoded protein: CAWSSGPEAFF.

The V call is TRBV2, the J call TRBJ2-2, with 9 bases identical to TRBD1. With V trimmed by 6 bases and J by 5 bases, 10 bases remained unmatched. Germline V gives CDR1 SNHLY, CDR2 FYNNEI. The CDR3 is 16 amino acids. The DNA for the CDR3 is TGTGCCAGCAGAGTCGGGACAGGGACAAATACCGGGGAGCTGTTTTTT. Translated: CASRVGTGTNTGELFF. Full variable domain (outside the CDR3, taken from reference TRBV2 and TRBJ2-2): EPEVTQTPSHQVTQMGQEVILRCVPISNHLYFYWYRQILGQKVEFLVSFYNNEISEKSEIFDDQFSVERPDGSNFTLKIRSTKLEDSAMYFCASRVGTGTNTGELFFGEGSRLTVL.

This chain joins TRBV7-8 and TRBJ2-5, with a possible D match to TRBD1 (6 bases). Germline V gene lookup returns CDR1 SGHVS and CDR2 FQNEAQ. Trimming took 5 bases from V and 2 from J, leaving 9 bases between them. The CDR3 has 13 residues. The CDR3 DNA sequence: TGTGCCAGCAGCCCCGACAGGCAAGAGACCCAGTACTTC. Amino acid sequence: CASSPDRQETQYF.

Concerning this clone: A read error may produce the germline difference seen at one junction end. The chain carries TRBV3-1 (or the pseudogene TRBV3-2) and TRBJ2-3; TRBD2 matches 7 bases. This CDR3 is 11 amino acids long. CDR1 is LGHDT and CDR2 is YNNKEL in the germline V gene (reference sequence). The CDR3 DNA reads as TGTGCCAGCAGCCAGGGAGGGACTTACGATTTT. It encodes CASSQGGTYDF.